This TCR beta chain was retrieved from a study of cytomegalovirus exposure and HLA in healthy donors. On the study more broadly: Across under 450 genotyped donors, over 70% landed in the Caucasian-associated ancestry cluster.

Donors sampled were nominally healthy, though unrecorded immune exposures were likely. In regard to this clone: Its antigen is currently unknown.

The ends were cut back, 5 bases at V and 4 bases at J, with 12 bases in the middle. In germline, CDR1 is MNHNS, CDR2 SASEGT. CDR3 size: 14 residues. Findings of the study overall: Researchers reported that a few CMV-associated chains were confirmed in vitro as CMV antigen-specific. A later analysis showed that HLA-associated TCR beta chains had undergone more clonal expansion than equally common others.

PCR employed 60 Vbeta and 13 Jbeta primers. Generated by immunoSEQ multiplex PCR, the TCRdb table keeps only in-frame clones and is missing some. This table holds 99,000 or so clones, roughly 70% found once. Material: PBMCs. This receptor was identified in a man aged 40-49 years in good health and CMV-seronegative. The chain uses TRBV6-1 and TRBJ1-5; TRBD1 might be the D (6 bases). The CDR3 DNA follows: TGTGCCAGCAGTAGAGGACAGAGGAATCAGCCCCAGCATTTT. It is translated as CASSRGQRNQPQHF.